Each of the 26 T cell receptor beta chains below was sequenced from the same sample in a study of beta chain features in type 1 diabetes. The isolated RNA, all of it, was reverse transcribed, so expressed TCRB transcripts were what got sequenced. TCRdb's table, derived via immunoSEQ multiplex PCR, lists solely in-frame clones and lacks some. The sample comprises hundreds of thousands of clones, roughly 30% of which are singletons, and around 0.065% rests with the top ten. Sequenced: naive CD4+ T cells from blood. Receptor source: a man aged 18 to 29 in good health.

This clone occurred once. CDR3 sequence: CASSLGVHLEGTEAFF. The DNA for the CDR3 is TGTGCCAGCAGCTTAGGAGTTCACCTCGAGGGCACTGAAGCTTTCTTT. The chain links TRBV7-7 to TRBJ1-1; D unclear. CDR3 size: 16 residues. In germline, CDR1 is SSHAT, CDR2 FNYEAQ (reference sequence). The V end lost 1 base, the J end lost 4 bases, and 16 bases lay between the germline ends.

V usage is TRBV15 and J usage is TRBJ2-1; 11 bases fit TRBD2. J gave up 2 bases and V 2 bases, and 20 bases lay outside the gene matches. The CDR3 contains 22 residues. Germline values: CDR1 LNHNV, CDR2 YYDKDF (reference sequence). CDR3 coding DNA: TGTGCCACCAGCAGACCCACCCCATCTAGCGGGAGGAGAGGAAGTACCTACAATGAGCAGTTCTTC. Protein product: CATSRPTPSSGRRGSTYNEQFF.

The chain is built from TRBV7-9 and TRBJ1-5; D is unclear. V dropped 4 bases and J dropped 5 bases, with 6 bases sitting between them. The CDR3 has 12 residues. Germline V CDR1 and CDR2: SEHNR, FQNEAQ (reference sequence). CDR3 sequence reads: CASSYSDQPQHF. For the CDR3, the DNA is TGTGCCAGCAGCTACTCGGATCAGCCCCAGCATTTT.

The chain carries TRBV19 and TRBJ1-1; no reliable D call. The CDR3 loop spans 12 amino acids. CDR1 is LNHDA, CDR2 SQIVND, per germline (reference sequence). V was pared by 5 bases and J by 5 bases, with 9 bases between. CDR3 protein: CASSFLRTEAFF. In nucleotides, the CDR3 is TGTGCCAGTAGTTTTCTGCGGACTGAAGCTTTCTTT.

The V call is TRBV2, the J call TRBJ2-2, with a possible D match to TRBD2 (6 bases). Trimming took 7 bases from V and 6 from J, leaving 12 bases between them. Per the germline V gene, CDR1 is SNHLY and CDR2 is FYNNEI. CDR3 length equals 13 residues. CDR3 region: CASKREIPGELFF. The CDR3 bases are TGTGCCAGCAAACGGGAGATCCCCGGGGAGCTGTTTTTT.

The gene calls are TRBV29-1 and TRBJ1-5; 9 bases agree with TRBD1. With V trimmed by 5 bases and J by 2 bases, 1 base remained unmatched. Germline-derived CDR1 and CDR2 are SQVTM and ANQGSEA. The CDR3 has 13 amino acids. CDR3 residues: CSVWTGGNQPQHF. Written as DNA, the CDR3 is TGCAGCGTTTGGACAGGGGGCAATCAGCCCCAGCATTTT.

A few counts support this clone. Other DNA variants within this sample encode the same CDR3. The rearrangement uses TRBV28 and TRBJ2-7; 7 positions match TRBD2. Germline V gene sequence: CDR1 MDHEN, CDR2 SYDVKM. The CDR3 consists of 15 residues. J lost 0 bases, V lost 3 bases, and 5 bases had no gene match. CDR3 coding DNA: TGTGCCAGCAGTTTGGGCGGGGGTAGCTCCTACGAGCAGTACTTC. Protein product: CASSLGGGSSYEQYF.

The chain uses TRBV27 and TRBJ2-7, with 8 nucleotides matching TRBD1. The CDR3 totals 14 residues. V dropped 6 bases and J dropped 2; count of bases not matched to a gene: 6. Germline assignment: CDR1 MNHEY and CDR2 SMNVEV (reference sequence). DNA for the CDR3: TGTGCCAGCAGCGGGGACAGGACTACCTACGAGCAGTACTTC. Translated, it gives CASSGDRTTYEQYF.

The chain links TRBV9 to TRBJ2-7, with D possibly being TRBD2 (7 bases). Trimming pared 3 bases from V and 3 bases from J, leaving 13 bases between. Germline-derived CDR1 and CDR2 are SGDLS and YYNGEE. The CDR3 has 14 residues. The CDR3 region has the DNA TGTGCCAGCAGCGCAAGTAGGGGGGGCTACGAGCAGTACTTC. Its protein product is CASSASRGGYEQYF.

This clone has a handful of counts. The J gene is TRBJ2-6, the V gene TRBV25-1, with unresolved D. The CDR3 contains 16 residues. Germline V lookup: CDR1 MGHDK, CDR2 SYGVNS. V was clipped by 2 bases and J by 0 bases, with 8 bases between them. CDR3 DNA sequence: TGTGCCAGCAGTGAAGGCCGCAGCTCTGGGGCCAACGTCCTGACTTTC. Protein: CASSEGRSSGANVLTF.

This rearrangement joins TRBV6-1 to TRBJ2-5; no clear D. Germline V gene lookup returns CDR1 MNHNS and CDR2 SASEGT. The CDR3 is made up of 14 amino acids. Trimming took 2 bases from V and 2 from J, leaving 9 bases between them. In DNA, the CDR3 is TGTGCCAGCAGTGAAACGGCAGCACAAGAGACCCAGTACTTC. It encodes CASSETAAQETQYF.

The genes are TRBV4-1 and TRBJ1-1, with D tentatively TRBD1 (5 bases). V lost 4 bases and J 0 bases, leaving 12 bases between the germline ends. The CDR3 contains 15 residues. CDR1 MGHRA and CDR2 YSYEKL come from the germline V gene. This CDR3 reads CASSPRGWMNTEAFF. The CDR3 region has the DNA TGCGCCAGCAGCCCCCGGGGGTGGATGAACACTGAAGCTTTCTTT.

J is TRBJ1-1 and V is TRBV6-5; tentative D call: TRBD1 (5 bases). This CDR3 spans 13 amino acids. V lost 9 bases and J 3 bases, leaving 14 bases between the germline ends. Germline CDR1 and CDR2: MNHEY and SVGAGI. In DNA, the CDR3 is TGTGCCAGTAAGGTGGGACCCTACACTGAAGCTTTCTTT. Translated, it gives CASKVGPYTEAFF.

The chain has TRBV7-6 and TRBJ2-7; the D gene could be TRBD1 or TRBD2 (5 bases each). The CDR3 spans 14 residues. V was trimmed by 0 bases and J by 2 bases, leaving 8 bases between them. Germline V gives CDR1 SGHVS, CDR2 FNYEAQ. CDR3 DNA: TGTGCCAGCAGCTTAGCGGGACCGACCTACGAGCAGTACTTC. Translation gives CASSLAGPTYEQYF. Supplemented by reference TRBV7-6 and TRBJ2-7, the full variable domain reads GAGVSQSPRYKVTKRGQDVALRCDPISGHVSLYWYRQALGQGPEFLTYFNYEAQQDKSGLPNDRFSAERPEGSISTLTIQRTEQRDSAMYRCASSLAGPTYEQYFGPGTRLTVT.

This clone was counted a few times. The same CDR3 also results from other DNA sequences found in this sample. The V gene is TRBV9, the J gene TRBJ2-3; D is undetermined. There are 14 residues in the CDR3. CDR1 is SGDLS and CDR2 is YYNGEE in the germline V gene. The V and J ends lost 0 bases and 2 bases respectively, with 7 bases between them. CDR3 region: CASSVDTSTDTQYF. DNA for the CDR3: TGTGCCAGCAGCGTAGATACGTCCACAGATACGCAGTATTTT.

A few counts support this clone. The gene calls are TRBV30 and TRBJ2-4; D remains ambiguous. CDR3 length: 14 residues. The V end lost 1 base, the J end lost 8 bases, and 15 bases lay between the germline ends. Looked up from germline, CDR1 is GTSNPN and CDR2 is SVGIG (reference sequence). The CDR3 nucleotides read TGTGCCTGGAGTGCAACTCCCCGGTGGGACATTCAGTACTTC. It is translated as CAWSATPRWDIQYF.

CDR3 loop: CASSTGTGTRSQPQHF. CDR3 in DNA: TGTGCCAGCAGCACGGGTACAGGGACTCGGAGTCAGCCCCAGCATTTT. The chain has TRBV9 and TRBJ1-5, with a possible D match to TRBD1 (6 bases). The CDR3 sequence is 16 residues long. Trimming removed 4 bases from V and 6 bases from J, with 20 bases in between. Germline CDR1 reads SGDLS; CDR2 reads YYNGEE.

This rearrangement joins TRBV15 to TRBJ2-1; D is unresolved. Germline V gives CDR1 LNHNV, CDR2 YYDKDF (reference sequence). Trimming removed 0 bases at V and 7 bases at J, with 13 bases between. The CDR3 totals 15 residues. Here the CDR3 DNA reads TGTGCCACCAGCAGAGATAATCTGGGATGGAATGAGCAGTTCTTC. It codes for CATSRDNLGWNEQFF. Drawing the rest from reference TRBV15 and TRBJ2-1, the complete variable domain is DAMVIQNPRYQVTQFGKPVTLSCSQTLNHNVMYWYQQKSSQAPKLLFHYYDKDFNNEADTPDNFQSRRPNTSFCFLDIRSPGLGDTAMYLCATSRDNLGWNEQFFGPGTRLTVL.

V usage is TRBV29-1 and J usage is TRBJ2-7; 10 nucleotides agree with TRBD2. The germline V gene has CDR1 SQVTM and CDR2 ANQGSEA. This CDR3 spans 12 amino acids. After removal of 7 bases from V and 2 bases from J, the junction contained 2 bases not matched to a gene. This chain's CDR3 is CSGGLAAYEQYF. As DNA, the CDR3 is TGCAGCGGCGGACTAGCGGCCTACGAGCAGTACTTC.

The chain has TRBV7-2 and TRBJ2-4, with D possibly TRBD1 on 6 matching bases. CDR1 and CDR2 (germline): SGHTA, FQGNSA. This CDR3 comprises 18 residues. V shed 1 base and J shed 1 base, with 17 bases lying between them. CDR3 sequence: CASSLDRDVGLAKNIQYF. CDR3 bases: TGTGCCAGCAGCTTAGACAGGGATGTGGGGTTGGCCAAAAACATTCAGTACTTC.

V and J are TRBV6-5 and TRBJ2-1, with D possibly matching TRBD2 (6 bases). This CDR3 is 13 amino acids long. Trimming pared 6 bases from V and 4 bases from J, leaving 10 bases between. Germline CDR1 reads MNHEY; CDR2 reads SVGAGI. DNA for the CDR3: TGTGCCAGCAGACGGGACTTTTACAATGAGCAGTTCTTC. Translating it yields CASRRDFYNEQFF.

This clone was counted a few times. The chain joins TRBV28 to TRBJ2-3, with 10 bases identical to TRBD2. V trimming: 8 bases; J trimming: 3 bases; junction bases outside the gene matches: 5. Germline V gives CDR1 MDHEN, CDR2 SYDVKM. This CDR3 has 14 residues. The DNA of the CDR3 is TGTGCCAGCGGACCGGGACTAGCGACAGATACGCAGTATTTT. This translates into CASGPGLATDTQYF.

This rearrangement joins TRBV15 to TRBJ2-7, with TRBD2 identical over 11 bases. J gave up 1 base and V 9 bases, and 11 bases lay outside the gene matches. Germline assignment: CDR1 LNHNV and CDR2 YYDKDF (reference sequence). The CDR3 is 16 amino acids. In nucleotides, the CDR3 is TGTGCCACGTCTCCGCGAGCTAGCGGGAGGTCCTACGAGCAGTACTTC. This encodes CATSPRASGRSYEQYF.

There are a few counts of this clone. The CDR3 DNA reads TGCGCCAGCAGCCACCGACTGGAACTAGAGACCCAGTACTTC. It encodes CASSHRLELETQYF. The rearrangement links TRBV4-3 to TRBJ2-5; D call uncertain. CDR3 length: 14 residues. In germline, CDR1 is LGHNA, CDR2 YSLEER. Trimming cost V 3 bases and J 4 bases, with 12 bases left between them.

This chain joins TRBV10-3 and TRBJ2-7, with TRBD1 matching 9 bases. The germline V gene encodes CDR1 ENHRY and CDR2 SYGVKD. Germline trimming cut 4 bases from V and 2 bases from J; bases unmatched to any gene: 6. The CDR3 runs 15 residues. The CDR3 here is CAISGGQGMAYEQYF. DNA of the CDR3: TGTGCCATCAGTGGGGGACAGGGTATGGCCTACGAGCAGTACTTC.

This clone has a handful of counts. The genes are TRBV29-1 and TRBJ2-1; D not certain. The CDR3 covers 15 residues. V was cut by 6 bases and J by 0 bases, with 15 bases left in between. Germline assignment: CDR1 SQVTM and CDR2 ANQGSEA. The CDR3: CSVSRLTSSYNEQFF. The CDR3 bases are TGCAGCGTAAGTAGACTTACAAGCTCCTACAATGAGCAGTTCTTC.